A selection of T cell receptor beta chains follows, all from one sample in a study of blood T cell repertoires in COVID-19. Generated by immunoSEQ multiplex PCR, the TCRdb table keeps only in-frame clones and is missing some. The table has 100,000 to 150,000 clones, around 82% seen once. The sequenced sample was peripheral blood. Receptor source: a man older than 75 with active or convalescent COVID-19. CDR3s include the opening cysteine and the closing phenylalanine or tryptophan. The D gene is left open where the match is weak. Clone size is stated in some rows and not others, as once, few, many or a class when expanded.

-,-,TRBJ2-5,TRBV7-2,TGTGCCAGCAGCTCCCGGCCAGGGCCGAGGGAGACCCAGTACTTC,CASSSRPGPRETQYF
once,TRBD2,TRBJ2-2,TRBV7-9,TGTGCCAGTCACCAGGCGGGGGGAAACACCGGGGAGCTGTTTTTT,CASHQAGGNTGELFF
-,-,TRBJ1-1,TRBV6-5,TGTGCCAGCAGTTACGTAAACTGGAACACTGAAGCTTTCTTT,CASSYVNWNTEAFF
-,TRBD2,TRBJ2-7,TRBV28,TGTGCCAGCAGTTTCGGGGGGGCCGTCTACGAGCAGTACTTC,CASSFGGAVYEQYF
-,-,TRBJ2-3,TRBV5-6,TGTGCCAGCAGCTTGATTACTAACACAGATACGCAGTATTTT,CASSLITNTDTQYF
-,-,TRBJ2-2,TRBV7-3,TGTGCCAGCAGCCCCGCCCGGGAGAACACCGGGGAGCTGTTTTTT,CASSPARENTGELFF
-,TRBD1,TRBJ2-1,TRBV28,TGTGCCAGCAGTTACACAGGGGTTGACTACAATGAGCAGTTCTTC,CASSYTGVDYNEQFF
-,-,TRBJ1-2,TRBV27,TGTGCCAGCAGTTTATCGATTGGGGGCGGCTACACCTTC,CASSLSIGGGYTF
-,-,TRBJ1-2,TRBV11-1,TGTGCCAGCAGCTTAGGGCAGGGGATGAATGGCTACACCTTC,CASSLGQGMNGYTF
-,-,TRBJ2-6,TRBV9,TGTGCCAGCAGCGTAGGGGGGCCCCTTAGCTCTGGGGCCAACGTCCTGACTTTC,CASSVGGPLSSGANVLTF
-,-,TRBJ1-2,TRBV28,TGTGCCAGCAGTACTAGACAGGTTAGCTATGGCTACACCTTC,CASSTRQVSYGYTF
-,TRBD2,TRBJ2-3,TRBV9,TGTGCCAGCAGCGTAGACCTAGCGGGTCCGGGCCCAGATACGCAGTATTTT,CASSVDLAGPGPDTQYF
-,TRBD1,TRBJ2-3,TRBV28,TGTGCCAGCAGTTGGTCGGGACAGGATCTCACAGATACGCAGTATTTT,CASSWSGQDLTDTQYF
-,-,TRBJ1-5,TRBV5-8,TGTGCCAGCAGCTTGTTCCTTGATCAGCCCCAGCATTTT,CASSLFLDQPQHF
-,TRBD1,TRBJ1-1,TRBV9,TGTGCCAGCAGCCCACGACAGGGGGCGTTGAACACTGAAGCTTTCTTT,CASSPRQGALNTEAFF
-,-,TRBJ2-1,TRBV6-2/TRBV6-3,TGTGCCAGCAGTTACCCCCCCCCATCTAAGCAGTTCTTC,CASSYPPPSKQFF
-,-,TRBJ2-7,TRBV7-8,TGTGCCAGCAGCCACGGCAGGGTAACCTACGAGCAGTACTTC,CASSHGRVTYEQYF
-,-,TRBJ2-5,TRBV14,TGTGCCAGCAGTCCGGACAAGACCCAGTACTTC,CASSPDKTQYF
-,-,TRBJ2-1,TRBV9,TGTGCCAGCAGCCCGTACCAGCGGGCCTACAATGAGCAGTTCTTC,CASSPYQRAYNEQFF
-,TRBD2,TRBJ2-3,TRBV4-3,TGCGCCAGCAGCCAATCACTAGCGGGGGGGACAGATACGCAGTATTTT,CASSQSLAGGTDTQYF
once,-,TRBJ2-7,TRBV6-5,TGTGCCAGCACCCTAACAGCCATAAGCTCCTACGAGCAGTACTTC,CASTLTAISSYEQYF
-,-,TRBJ2-7,TRBV27,TGTGCCAGCACGGGGGAGCAGTACTTC,CASTGEQYF
-,-,TRBJ1-1,TRBV28,TGTGCCAGCAGTTATCGGTACACTGAAGCTTTCTTT,CASSYRYTEAFF
-,TRBD1,TRBJ1-2,TRBV3-1/TRBV3-2,TGTGCCAGCAGCCAAGGACAGGGGTACTATGGCTACACCTTC,CASSQGQGYYGYTF
few,-,TRBJ1-5,TRBV11-1,TGTCCTAGCATTTTTAGTGGGGAAAGGGGAAATCAGCCCCAGCATTTT,CPSIFSGERGNQPQHF
-,-,TRBJ2-5,TRBV4-3,TGCGCCAGCAGCCAAGATTTACTATCGGAGACCCAGTACTTC,CASSQDLLSETQYF
-,TRBD1,TRBJ2-7,TRBV29-1,TGCAGCGGGCAGGACAGGGACTACGAGCAGTACTTC,CSGQDRDYEQYF
-,TRBD2,TRBJ2-1,TRBV11-2,TGTGCCAGCAGCCCAGGGTGGATACTCAGCGGGGTAACTGAGCAGTTCTTC,CASSPGWILSGVTEQFF
-,TRBD1,TRBJ2-1,TRBV6-4,TGTGCCACAAGCAGGGTACAGGGGGCGTTCGGTGAGCAGTTCTTC,CATSRVQGAFGEQFF
few,TRBD1,TRBJ1-2,TRBV7-3,TGTGCCAGCAGCCAGACAGGGAACTATGGCTACACCTTC,CASSQTGNYGYTF
-,-,TRBJ1-5,TRBV4-1,TGCGCCAGCAGCCAAGATATCGGAACGCGGCAGCCCCAGCATTTT,CASSQDIGTRQPQHF
once,-,TRBJ1-2,TRBV7-9,TGTGCCAGCAGCTCGCGGTGGGGCTACACCTTC,CASSSRWGYTF
few,TRBD1,TRBJ1-2,TRBV4-2,TGTGCCAGCAGCCAAGATTGGCAGGGGGCGTTTTATGGCTACACCTTC,CASSQDWQGAFYGYTF
-,-,TRBJ2-1,TRBV6-1,TGTGCCAGCAGACTTCCCGGGACCTACAATGAGCAGTTCTTC,CASRLPGTYNEQFF
once,-,TRBJ1-2,TRBV10-3,TGTGCCATCAGTGAGGGCCCGACAGCTTACTCCTTC,CAISEGPTAYSF
-,-,TRBJ1-3,TRBV27,TGTGCCAGCCGGGGTGTCGGCGCTGGAAACACCATATATTTT,CASRGVGAGNTIYF
-,TRBD2,TRBJ2-3,TRBV3-1/TRBV3-2,TGTGCCAGCAGTCCAGGAGGGGAGGGAGGCGCAGATACGCAGTATTTT,CASSPGGEGGADTQYF
-,TRBD1,TRBJ1-4,TRBV4-3,TGCGCCAGCAGCCAAGCCGGGACAGGGGAAAAACTGTTTTTT,CASSQAGTGEKLFF
-,TRBD2,TRBJ2-5,TRBV9,TGTGCCAGCAGCTCATGGGCGGGGGGGAAAGAGACCCAGTACTTC,CASSSWAGGKETQYF
few,-,TRBJ2-7,TRBV27,TGTGCCAGCAGTTCCGGGTCTACCTACGAGCAGTACTTC,CASSSGSTYEQYF
-,-,TRBJ2-7,TRBV21-1,TGTGCCAGCACCCGACCCCGCGGACAGGGTGTATCCTACGAGCAGTACTTC,CASTRPRGQGVSYEQYF
-,-,TRBJ2-1,TRBV27,TGTGCCAGCAGTTTATCTGCAGGGTCTAGATTGAATGAGCAGTTCTTC,CASSLSAGSRLNEQFF
-,TRBD2,TRBJ2-7,TRBV6-5,TGTGCCAGCAGTAGGGCTGGGGGGGGAGGGGAGCAGTACTTC,CASSRAGGGGEQYF
few,TRBD2,TRBJ2-7,TRBV2,TGTGCCAGCAGTGAAAAAGCGGGGCGAACCTACGAGCAGTACTTC,CASSEKAGRTYEQYF
once,-,TRBJ1-2,TRBV28,TGTGCCAGCAGTTTAACAGGGAATGGCTACACCTTC,CASSLTGNGYTF
-,TRBD2,TRBJ2-5,TRBV6-2/TRBV6-3,TGTGCCAGCAGCCGGGGGGGATCGGGGGCCCAGTACTTC,CASSRGGSGAQYF
-,-,TRBJ1-2,TRBV18,TGTGCCAGCTCAAGCGGTAACTATGGCTACACCTTC,CASSSGNYGYTF
-,-,TRBJ2-2,TRBV5-3,TGTGCCAGAAGCCTTGGGACTGAGTACACCGGGGAGCTGTTTTTT,CARSLGTEYTGELFF
-,TRBD1,TRBJ2-7,TRBV7-6,TGTGCCAGCAGCGCGGACCCGGGACAGGGGTTTCTTTCCTACGAGCAGTACTTC,CASSADPGQGFLSYEQYF
once,TRBD2,TRBJ2-2,TRBV3-1/TRBV3-2,TGTGCCAGCAGCCGAGCGGGGGCGATCACCGGGGAGCTGTTTTTT,CASSRAGAITGELFF
few,-,TRBJ2-7,TRBV12-3/TRBV12-4,TGTGCCAGCAGTTTGGCGGCCTCCTACGAGCAGTACTTC,CASSLAASYEQYF